This T cell receptor (beta chain) comes out of a study of blood T cell repertoires in COVID-19. The data were produced by immunoSEQ multiplex PCR, yet TCRdb's version contains in-frame clones alone and is incomplete. This table holds around 140,000 clones, 87% found once. The CDR3 consists of 11 residues. With V trimmed by 8 bases and J by 7 bases, 3 bases remained unmatched. From germline, CDR1 is SNHLY and CDR2 FYNNEI. The sequenced sample was PBMCs or T cells enriched from blood (not recorded which). The genes are TRBV2 and TRBJ1-2; 8 nucleotides match TRBD1. This receptor was taken from a man in his 60s who had recovered from COVID-19. CDR3 sequence: CASGQGVGYTF. The CDR3 DNA follows: TGTGCCAGCGGACAGGGAGTTGGCTACACCTTC. Full variable domain (missing parts from reference TRBV2 and TRBJ1-2): EPEVTQTPSHQVTQMGQEVILRCVPISNHLYFYWYRQILGQKVEFLVSFYNNEISEKSEIFDDQFSVERPDGSNFTLKIRSTKLEDSAMYFCASGQGVGYTFGSGTRLTVV.